This T cell receptor (beta chain) was profiled in a study of spatial heterogeneity in lung cancer. This clonotype was detected ten times or more. What it binds is not known. Whole-study findings and limits: Intratumoral expanded alpha and beta TCR counts were found to track tumor mutation counts.

TCRdb fed the 5' RACE reads into MiXCR, producing one record per CDR3 protein. Here the sample spans about 22,000 distinct CDR3 sequences, roughly 10% being singletons. Time point in this sample: sample taken at primary tumor resection. Sequencing covered unsorted whole RNA taken from tumor, nontumor lung or frozen PBMC. This receptor was taken from a male donor with early-stage non-small cell lung cancer. Source: lung tumor tissue, taken at surgery.

The CDR3: CASSSPRAEETQYF. In nucleotides, the CDR3 is TGTGCCAGCAGTTCCCCTAGGGCAGAAGAGACCCAGTACTTC. The genes are TRBV6-5 and TRBJ2-5; D uncertain. There are 14 residues in the CDR3. The germline CDR1 and CDR2 sequences are MNHEY and SVGAGI. Trimming removed 4 bases from V and 3 bases from J, with 12 bases in between.